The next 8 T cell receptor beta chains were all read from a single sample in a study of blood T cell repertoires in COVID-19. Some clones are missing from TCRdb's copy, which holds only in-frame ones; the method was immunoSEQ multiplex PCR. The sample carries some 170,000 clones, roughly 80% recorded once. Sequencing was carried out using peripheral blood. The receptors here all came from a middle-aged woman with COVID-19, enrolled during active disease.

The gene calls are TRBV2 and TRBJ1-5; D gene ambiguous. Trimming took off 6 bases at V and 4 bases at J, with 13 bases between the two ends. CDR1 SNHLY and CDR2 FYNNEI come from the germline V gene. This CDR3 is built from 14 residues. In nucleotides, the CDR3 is TGTGCCAGCAGGCTGTGGCAGGCGAATCAGCCCCAGCATTTT. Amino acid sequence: CASRLWQANQPQHF.

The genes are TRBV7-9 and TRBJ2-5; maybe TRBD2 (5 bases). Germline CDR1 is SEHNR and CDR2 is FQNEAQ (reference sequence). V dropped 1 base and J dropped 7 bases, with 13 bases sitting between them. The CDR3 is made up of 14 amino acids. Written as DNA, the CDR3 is TGTGCCAGCAGCTTAGGGAGCGGCCCCGGGACCCAGTACTTC. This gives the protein CASSLGSGPGTQYF.

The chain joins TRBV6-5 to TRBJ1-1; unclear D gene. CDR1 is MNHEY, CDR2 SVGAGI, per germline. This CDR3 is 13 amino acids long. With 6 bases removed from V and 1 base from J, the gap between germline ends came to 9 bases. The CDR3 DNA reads TGTGCCAGCAGAAAAACAGCGAACACTGAAGCTTTCTTT. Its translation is CASRKTANTEAFF.

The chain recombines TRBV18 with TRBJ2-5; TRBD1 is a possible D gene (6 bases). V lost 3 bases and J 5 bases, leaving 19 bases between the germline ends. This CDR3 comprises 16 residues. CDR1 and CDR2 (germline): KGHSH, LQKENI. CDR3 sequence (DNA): TGTGCCAGCTCACCCTTAGGGCAGGGGCTGACTGAGACCCAGTACTTC. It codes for CASSPLGQGLTETQYF.

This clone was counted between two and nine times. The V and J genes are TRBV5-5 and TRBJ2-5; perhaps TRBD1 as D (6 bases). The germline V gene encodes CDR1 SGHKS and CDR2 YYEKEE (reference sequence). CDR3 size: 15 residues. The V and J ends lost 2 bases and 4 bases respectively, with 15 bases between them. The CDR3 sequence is CASSFSGTTLETQYF. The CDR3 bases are TGTGCCAGCAGCTTTTCAGGGACAACGTTAGAGACCCAGTACTTC.

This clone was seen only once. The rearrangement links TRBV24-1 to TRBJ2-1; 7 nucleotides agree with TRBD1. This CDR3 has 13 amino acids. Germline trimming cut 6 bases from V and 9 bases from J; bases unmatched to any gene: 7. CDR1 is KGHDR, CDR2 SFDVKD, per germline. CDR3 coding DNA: TGTGCCACCAGTCTAGGGGGCTGGGGTGAGCAGTTCTTC. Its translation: CATSLGGWGEQFF.

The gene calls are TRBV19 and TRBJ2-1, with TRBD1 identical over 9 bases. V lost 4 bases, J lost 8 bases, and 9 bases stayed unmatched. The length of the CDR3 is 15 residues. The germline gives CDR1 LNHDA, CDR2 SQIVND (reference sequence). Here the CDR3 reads CASSTPQGARDEQFF. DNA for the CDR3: TGTGCCAGTAGTACACCACAGGGGGCAAGAGATGAGCAGTTCTTC.

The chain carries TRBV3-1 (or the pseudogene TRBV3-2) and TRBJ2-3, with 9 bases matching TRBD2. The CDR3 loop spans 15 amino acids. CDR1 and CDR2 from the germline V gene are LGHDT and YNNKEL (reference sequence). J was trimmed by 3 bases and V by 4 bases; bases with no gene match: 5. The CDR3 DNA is TGTGCCAGCAGCCCCTCTAGCGGGACGACAGATACGCAGTATTTT. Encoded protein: CASSPSSGTTDTQYF.